The rows below give T cell receptor beta chains drawn from one sample of a study of blood T cell repertoires in COVID-19. Repertoires were generated with immunoSEQ multiplex PCR, while TCRdb's copy carries only in-frame clones and drops some. The sample includes under 150,000 clones, roughly 84% seen only once; the top ten take more than 5%. Sequencing was performed on PBMCs or T cells enriched from blood (not recorded which). All receptors come from a woman in her forties or fifties who had been exposed to COVID-19. The CDR3 runs from the conserved cysteine through the conserved F or W. Each record gives: J gene, V gene, CDR3 protein.

TRBJ2-5	TRBV5-1	CASSSGLAQETQYF
TRBJ2-1	TRBV18	CASSPVDYTYNEQFF
TRBJ1-2	TRBV7-6	CASSLGTGPNYGYTF
TRBJ1-1	TRBV12-3/TRBV12-4	CASRGTEAFF
TRBJ2-1	TRBV4-3	CASSQEFTGGPFNEQFF
TRBJ1-4	TRBV19	CASSILGTGQEKLFF
TRBJ1-5	TRBV27	CASTLGRGQPQHF
TRBJ1-1	TRBV6-5	CASRRGQGGTEAFF
TRBJ1-2	TRBV7-2	CASSLGGTGGSGYTF
TRBJ1-2	TRBV10-2	CASSDGGGQIYGYTF
TRBJ1-3	TRBV7-9	CASSSIPTGHSGNTIYF
TRBJ1-4	TRBV2	CASIVSRDRGVKTNEKLFF
TRBJ1-4	TRBV2	CASRQNNEKLFF
TRBJ2-2	TRBV7-2	CASSLALVTGELFF
TRBJ2-7	TRBV7-9	CASSLEWDSISSYEQYF
TRBJ2-1	TRBV4-3	CASSHETGLAGVSGQFF
TRBJ2-2	TRBV6-4	CARPGQGAANTGELFF
TRBJ1-2	TRBV7-2	CASSLGGVQGNYGYTF
TRBJ2-1	TRBV12-3/TRBV12-4	CASSLLTGVEQFF
TRBJ1-5	TRBV6-5	CASMNLQGQPQHF
TRBJ2-3	TRBV5-1	CASSLSGRWTDTQYF
TRBJ2-3	TRBV29-1	CSVERSWASTDTQYF
TRBJ2-7	TRBV19	CASSIGGQSYEQYF
TRBJ1-1	TRBV11-2	CASSPRFGTGALNTEAFF
TRBJ2-7	TRBV10-1	CASSESPGEPNEQYF
TRBJ1-4	TRBV7-6	CASSSSGGFEKLFF
TRBJ2-1	TRBV7-3	CASSLMVKSGNEQFF
TRBJ2-7	TRBV5-1	CASSLGDRVHEQYF
TRBJ1-1	TRBV11-3	CASSLAPGSEAFF
TRBJ1-2	TRBV18	CASSPLRTADYGYTF
TRBJ1-4	TRBV7-9	CASSLGQGVQTNEKLFF
TRBJ2-1	TRBV5-6	CASSFTSGGAHEQFF
TRBJ1-1	TRBV6-2/TRBV6-3	CASSYTGQSEAFF
TRBJ2-3	TRBV6-4	CASSDTSGGTQYF
TRBJ1-2	TRBV6-5	CASSPRDGYTF
TRBJ2-1	TRBV3-1/TRBV3-2	CASSRGGNNNEQFF
TRBJ2-5	TRBV7-8	CASSPRQETQYF
TRBJ2-7	TRBV27	CASSLFAGVERGEQYF
TRBJ2-6	TRBV7-9	CASSLQGAGANVLTF
TRBJ2-7	TRBV6-5	CASSSRAGSYEQYF
TRBJ2-5	TRBV18	CASSPSGGGMETQYF
TRBJ2-6	TRBV9	CASSGEMPGANVLTF
TRBJ1-1	TRBV30	CAGQGQAIMAFF
TRBJ1-5	TRBV7-6	CASSLVMGLSNQPQHF
TRBJ2-7	TRBV7-2	CASSLAFGSYEQYF
TRBJ1-4	TRBV4-1	CASSQDRERGTTNEKLFF
TRBJ2-1	TRBV6-5	CASHPGLASGHEQFF
TRBJ1-6	TRBV16	CASSQGGSYNSPLHF
TRBJ2-3	TRBV5-4	CASSVGQALIADTQYF